This T cell receptor (beta chain) originates from a study of response to subunit inactivated influenza vaccine. One entry per CDR3 protein results from TCRdb running MiXCR on the RT-PCR reads. The table lists roughly 540,000 distinct CDR3 sequences, around 21% of them singletons. The V end was cut by 0 bases, the J end by 6 bases, with 9 bases between. Germline V CDR1 and CDR2: SGHRS, YFSETQ. This CDR3 has 13 amino acids. Another study also made use of these data, one on T cells expressing NK-cell markers. As that report states: Scientists made TCR beta cDNA using 5'RACE template switching with UMIs. Similarly, these clonotypes led the CD3+CD56-NKG2C+ fraction as well in a handful of donors. It is unclear if expanded NKG2C-expressing clones target HCMV antigens.

This receptor was identified in a man aged 50-60 years who received an inactivated influenza vaccine. This rearrangement joins TRBV5-1 to TRBJ2-5; no definite D call. The material was CD4+ T cells sorted from PBMCs, obtained 11 to 12 days after vaccination. CDR3 coding DNA: TGCGCCAGCAGCTTGGACAACGTAAAGACCCAGTACTTC. Residues: CASSLDNVKTQYF.